The T cell receptor beta chain under discussion was sequenced for a study of tumour-infiltrating T cells in Burkitt lymphoma. Study context: Survival, overall and progression-free, tracked with productive clonality.

The CDR3 is 14 amino acids. CDR1 and CDR2 from the germline V gene are LGHNA and YSLEER. Trimming took off 1 base at V and 4 bases at J, with 11 bases between the two ends. The assay was immunoSEQ multiplex PCR, and TCRdb's table has in-frame clones only and misses some. The sample has 15,000 to 20,000 clones; more than 65% are singletons. The receptor was isolated from a human donor with diffuse large B-cell lymphoma. The sample was tumor tissue. The gene calls are TRBV4-3 and TRBJ2-7; D gene uncertain. The CDR3 protein is CASSQGSLYYEQYF. In nucleotides, the CDR3 is TGCGCCAGCAGCCAAGGAAGCCTGTATTACGAGCAGTACTTC.